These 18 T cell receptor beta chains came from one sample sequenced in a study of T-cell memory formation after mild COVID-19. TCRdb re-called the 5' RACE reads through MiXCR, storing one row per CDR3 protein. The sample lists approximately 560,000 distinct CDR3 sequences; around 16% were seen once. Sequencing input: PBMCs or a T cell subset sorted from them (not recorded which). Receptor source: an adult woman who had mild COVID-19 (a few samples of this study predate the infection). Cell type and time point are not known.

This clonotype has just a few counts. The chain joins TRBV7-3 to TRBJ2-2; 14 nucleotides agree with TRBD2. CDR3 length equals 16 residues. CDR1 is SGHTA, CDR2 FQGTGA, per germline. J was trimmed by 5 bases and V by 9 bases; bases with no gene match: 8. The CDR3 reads CASRGTSGSGTGELFF. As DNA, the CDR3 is TGTGCCAGTCGAGGGACTAGCGGGAGCGGTACCGGGGAGCTGTTTTTT.

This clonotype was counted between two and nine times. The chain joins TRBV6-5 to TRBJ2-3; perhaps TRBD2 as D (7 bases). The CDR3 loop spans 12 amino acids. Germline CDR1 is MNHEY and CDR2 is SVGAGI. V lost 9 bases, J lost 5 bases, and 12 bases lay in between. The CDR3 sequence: CASGGAQDTQYF. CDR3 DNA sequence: TGTGCCAGTGGGGGGGCCCAAGATACGCAGTATTTT.

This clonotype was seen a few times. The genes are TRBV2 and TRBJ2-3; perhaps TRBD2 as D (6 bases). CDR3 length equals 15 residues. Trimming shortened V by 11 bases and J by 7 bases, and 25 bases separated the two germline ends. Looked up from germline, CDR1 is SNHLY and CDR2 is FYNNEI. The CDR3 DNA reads TGTGCCTCACAGACGGGGACTGCCTCGGGGTATACGCAGTATTTT. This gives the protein CASQTGTASGYTQYF.

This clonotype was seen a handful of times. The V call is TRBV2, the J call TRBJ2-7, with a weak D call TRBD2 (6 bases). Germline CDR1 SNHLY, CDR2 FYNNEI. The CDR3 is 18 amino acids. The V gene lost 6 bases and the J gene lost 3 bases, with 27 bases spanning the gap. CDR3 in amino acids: CASSERVLLRGGLYEQYF. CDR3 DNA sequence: TGTGCCAGCAGCGAGAGGGTCCTCCTGCGGGGAGGACTCTACGAGCAGTACTTC.

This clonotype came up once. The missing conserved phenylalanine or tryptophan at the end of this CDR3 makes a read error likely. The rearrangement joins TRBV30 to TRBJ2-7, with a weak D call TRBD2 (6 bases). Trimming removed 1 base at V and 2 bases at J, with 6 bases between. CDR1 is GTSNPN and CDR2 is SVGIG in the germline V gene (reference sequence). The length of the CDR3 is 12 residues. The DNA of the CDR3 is TGTGCCTGGAGTGCGGGGGCCTACGAGCAGTACTTA. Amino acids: CAWSAGAYEQYL.

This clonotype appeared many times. CDR3 in DNA: TGTGCCAGCAGTACAGGGGTCCCGAACACTGAAGCTTTCTTT. Its protein product is CASSTGVPNTEAFF. The chain employs TRBV12-3 or TRBV12-4 and TRBJ1-1; 7 positions agree with TRBD1. This CDR3 contains 14 residues. Germline trimming cut 5 bases from V and 1 base from J; bases unmatched to any gene: 4.

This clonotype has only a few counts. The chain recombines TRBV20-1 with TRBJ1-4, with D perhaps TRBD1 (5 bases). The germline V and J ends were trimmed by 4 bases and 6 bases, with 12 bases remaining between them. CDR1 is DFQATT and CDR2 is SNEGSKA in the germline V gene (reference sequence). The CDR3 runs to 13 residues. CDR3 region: CSANPLGDEKLFF. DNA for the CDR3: TGCAGTGCTAACCCCCTGGGGGATGAAAAACTGTTTTTT.

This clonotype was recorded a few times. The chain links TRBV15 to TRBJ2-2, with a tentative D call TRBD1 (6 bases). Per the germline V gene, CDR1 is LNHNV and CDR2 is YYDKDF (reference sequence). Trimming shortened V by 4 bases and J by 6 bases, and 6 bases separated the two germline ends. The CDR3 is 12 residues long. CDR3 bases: TGTGCCACCAGCAAGGGGGCCGGGGAGCTGTTTTTT. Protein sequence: CATSKGAGELFF.

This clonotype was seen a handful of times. Written as DNA, the CDR3 is TGTGCCAGCACTCTGGTGGATCAGCCCCAGCATTTT. Protein sequence: CASTLVDQPQHF. The chain uses TRBV2 and TRBJ1-5; D not certain. The CDR3 spans 12 residues. Germline values: CDR1 SNHLY, CDR2 FYNNEI. Trimming left V 7 bases short and J 5 bases short, with 9 bases between.

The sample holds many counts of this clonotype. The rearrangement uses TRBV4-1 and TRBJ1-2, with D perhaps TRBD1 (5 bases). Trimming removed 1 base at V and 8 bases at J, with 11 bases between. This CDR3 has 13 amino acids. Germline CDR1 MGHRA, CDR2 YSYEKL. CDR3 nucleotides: TGCGCCAGCAGCCAAGCAGGAGGGGAAGGCTACACCTTC. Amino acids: CASSQAGGEGYTF.

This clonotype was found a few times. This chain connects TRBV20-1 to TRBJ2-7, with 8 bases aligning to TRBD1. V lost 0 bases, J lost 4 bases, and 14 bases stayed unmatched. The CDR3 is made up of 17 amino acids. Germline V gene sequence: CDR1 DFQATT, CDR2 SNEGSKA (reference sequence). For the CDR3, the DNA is TGCAGTGCTAGAGATCACGGCAGGGGGCTTATCGGGTACGAGCAGTACTTC. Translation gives CSARDHGRGLIGYEQYF.

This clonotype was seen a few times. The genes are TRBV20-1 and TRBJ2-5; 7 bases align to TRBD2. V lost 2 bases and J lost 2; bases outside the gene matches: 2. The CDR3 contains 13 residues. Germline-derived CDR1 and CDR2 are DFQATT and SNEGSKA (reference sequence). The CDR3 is CSARKRGQETQYF. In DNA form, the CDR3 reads TGCAGTGCTAGAAAGCGGGGACAAGAGACCCAGTACTTC.

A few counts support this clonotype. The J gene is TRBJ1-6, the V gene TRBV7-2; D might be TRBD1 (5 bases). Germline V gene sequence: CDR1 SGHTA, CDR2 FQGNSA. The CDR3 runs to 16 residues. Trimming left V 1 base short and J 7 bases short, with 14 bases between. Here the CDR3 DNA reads TGTGCCAGCAGCTTAGTTTGGGGGGTCACGAATTCACCCCTCCACTTT. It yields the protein CASSLVWGVTNSPLHF.

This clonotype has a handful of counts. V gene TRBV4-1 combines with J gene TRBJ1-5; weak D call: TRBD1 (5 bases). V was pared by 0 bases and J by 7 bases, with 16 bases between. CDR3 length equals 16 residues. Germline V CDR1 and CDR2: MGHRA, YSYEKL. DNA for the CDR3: TGCGCCAGCAGCCAAGAGCTCAGGGACCCGTGGCAGCCCCAGCATTTT. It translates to CASSQELRDPWQPQHF.

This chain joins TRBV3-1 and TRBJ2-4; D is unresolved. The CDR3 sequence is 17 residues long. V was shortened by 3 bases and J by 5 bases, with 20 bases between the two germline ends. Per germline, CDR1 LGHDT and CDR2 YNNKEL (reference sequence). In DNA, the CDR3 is TGTGCCAGCAGCCATGAACCGTCTATGGTGTTAGAAAACATTCAGTACTTC. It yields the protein CASSHEPSMVLENIQYF.

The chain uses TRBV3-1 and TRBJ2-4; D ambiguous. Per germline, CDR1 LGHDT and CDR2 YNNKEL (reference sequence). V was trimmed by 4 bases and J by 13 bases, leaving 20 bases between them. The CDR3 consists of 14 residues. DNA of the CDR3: TGTGCCAGCAGCCTTCAAGGGATGGTGGAAAAGCAGTACTTC. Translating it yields CASSLQGMVEKQYF.

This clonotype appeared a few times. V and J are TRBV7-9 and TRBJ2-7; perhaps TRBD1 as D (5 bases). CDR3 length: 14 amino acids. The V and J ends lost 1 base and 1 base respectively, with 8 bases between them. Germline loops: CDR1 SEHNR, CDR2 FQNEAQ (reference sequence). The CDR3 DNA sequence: TGTGCCAGCAGCTTAGAGCAGGGATCCTACGAGCAGTACTTC. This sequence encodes CASSLEQGSYEQYF. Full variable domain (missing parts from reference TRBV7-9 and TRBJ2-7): DTGVSQNPRHKITKRGQNVTFRCDPISEHNRLYWYRQTLGQGPEFLTYFQNEAQLEKSRLLSDRFSAERPKGSFSTLEIQRTEQGDSAMYLCASSLEQGSYEQYFGPGTRLTVT.

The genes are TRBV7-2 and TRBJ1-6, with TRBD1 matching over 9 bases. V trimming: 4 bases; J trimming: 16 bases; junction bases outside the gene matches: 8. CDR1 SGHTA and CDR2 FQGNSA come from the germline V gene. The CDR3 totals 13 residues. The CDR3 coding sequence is TGTGCCAGCAGCTCAGATCGGACAGGGGCACTCCACTTT. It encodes CASSSDRTGALHF.